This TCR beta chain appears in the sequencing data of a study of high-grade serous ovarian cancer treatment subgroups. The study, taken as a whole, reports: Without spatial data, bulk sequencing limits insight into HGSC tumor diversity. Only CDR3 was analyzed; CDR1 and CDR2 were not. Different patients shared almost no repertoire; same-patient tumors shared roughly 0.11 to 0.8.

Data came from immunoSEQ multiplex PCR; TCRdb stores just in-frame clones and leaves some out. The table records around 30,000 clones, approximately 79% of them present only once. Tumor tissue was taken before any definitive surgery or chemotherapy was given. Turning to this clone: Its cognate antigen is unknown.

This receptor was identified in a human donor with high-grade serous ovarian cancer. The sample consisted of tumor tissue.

CDR3 DNA sequence: TGTGCCAGCAGGAGGAACGAGCAGTACTTC. Translating gives CASRRNEQYF. The chain joins TRBV6-1 to TRBJ2-7; D is uncertain. The germline gives CDR1 MNHNS, CDR2 SASEGT. This CDR3 region has 10 residues. The V end lost 6 bases, the J end lost 5 bases, and 5 bases lay between the germline ends.